The 5 T cell receptor beta chains reported below all come from one sample, sequenced in a study of blood T cell repertoires in COVID-19. The method was immunoSEQ multiplex PCR; TCRdb's version includes in-frame clones alone and lacks a portion of them. The table lists 95,000 to 120,000 clones, around 83% of them singletons. Sequencing was done on a sample of peripheral blood. Receptors were obtained from a woman in her sixties with COVID-19, enrolled during active disease.

The rearrangement uses TRBV13 and TRBJ2-1, with D hard to call. The V end was cut by 5 bases, the J end by 4 bases, with 9 bases between. CDR3 length: 13 residues. CDR1 is PRHDT, CDR2 FYEKMQ, per germline (reference sequence). CDR3 sequence: CASSLNTYNEQFF. CDR3 coding DNA: TGTGCCAGCAGCCTTAACACGTACAATGAGCAGTTCTTC. Full variable domain (rest looked up from reference TRBV13 and TRBJ2-1): AAGVIQSPRHLIKEKRETATLKCYPIPRHDTVYWYQQGPGQDPQFLISFYEKMQSDKGSIPDRFSAQQFSDYHSELNMSSLELGDSALYFCASSLNTYNEQFFGPGTRLTVL.

This chain links TRBV3-1 (or the pseudogene TRBV3-2) with TRBJ2-7, with 7 nucleotides matching TRBD1. Looked up from germline, CDR1 is LGHDT and CDR2 is YNNKEL (reference sequence). The CDR3 has 14 amino acids. J lost 0 bases, V lost 4 bases, and 3 bases had no gene match. DNA of the CDR3: TGTGCCAGCAGCCGACAGGGAAGCTCCTACGAGCAGTACTTC. Translated: CASSRQGSSYEQYF.

This clone was observed a few times. The chain is built from TRBV3-1 (or the pseudogene TRBV3-2) and TRBJ2-7, with 11 bases fitting TRBD2. This CDR3 spans 16 amino acids. Germline assignment: CDR1 LGHDT and CDR2 YNNKEL (reference sequence). Trimming at V came to 2 bases and at J to 3 bases, leaving 6 bases not matched to a gene. CDR3 protein: CASSQQTSGGLYEQYF. The CDR3 nucleotides read TGTGCCAGCAGCCAACAAACTAGCGGGGGTCTCTACGAGCAGTACTTC.

The V gene is TRBV4-1, the J gene TRBJ2-1; TRBD2 is a possible D gene (5 bases). Germline CDR1 reads MGHRA; CDR2 reads YSYEKL. The V and J ends lost 2 bases and 8 bases respectively, with 13 bases between them. This CDR3 has 14 amino acids. The CDR3 coding sequence is TGCGCCAGCAGCCAAAGTATTCCCGGGGATGAGCAGTTCTTC. Translation gives CASSQSIPGDEQFF.

The chain carries TRBV19 and TRBJ2-7, with 7 bases aligning to TRBD1. This CDR3 spans 16 amino acids. Germline V CDR1 and CDR2: LNHDA, SQIVND (reference sequence). The V gene end was trimmed by 6 bases and the J gene end by 6 bases; junction bases not matched to a gene: 17. The CDR3 reads CASRKDRSIVGGEQYF. CDR3 coding DNA: TGTGCCAGTAGGAAGGACAGGTCGATCGTTGGTGGCGAGCAGTACTTC.